This T cell receptor (beta chain) was retrieved from a study of T cell responses to AZD1222 COVID-19 vaccine. Study summary: Second doses that came at about 4 or about 12 weeks were put together.

Study results and limitations: The study sampled repertoires only after the peak T cell response. Just five or six AZD1222 recipients were seropositive at baseline.

The assay was immunoSEQ multiplex PCR, and TCRdb's table has in-frame clones only and misses some. The table shows some 88,000 clones, with about 91% occurring only once. Note on this clone: The antigen is undetermined.

Germline V gives CDR1 KGHSH, CDR2 LQKENI. J gave up 2 bases and V 2 bases, and 6 bases lay outside the gene matches. The CDR3 loop spans 16 amino acids. The chain recombines TRBV18 with TRBJ2-1; 7 nucleotides line up with TRBD2. The sequencing here drew on peripheral blood, taken on day 0 of AZD1222 vaccination. The clonotype was recovered from an adult in good health. In DNA form, the CDR3 reads TGTGCCAGCTCACCATCCCTAGCGGCCCCCTACAATGAGCAGTTCTTC. Its protein is CASSPSLAAPYNEQFF.